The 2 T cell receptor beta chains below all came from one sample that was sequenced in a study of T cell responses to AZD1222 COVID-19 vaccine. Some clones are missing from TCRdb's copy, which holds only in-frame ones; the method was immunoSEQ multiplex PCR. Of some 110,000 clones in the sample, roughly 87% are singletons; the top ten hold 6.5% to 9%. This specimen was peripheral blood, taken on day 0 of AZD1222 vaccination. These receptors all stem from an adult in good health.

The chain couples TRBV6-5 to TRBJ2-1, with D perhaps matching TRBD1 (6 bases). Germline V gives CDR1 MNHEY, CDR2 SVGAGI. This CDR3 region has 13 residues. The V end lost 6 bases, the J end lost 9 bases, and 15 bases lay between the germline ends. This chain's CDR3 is CASSRTRRGEQFF. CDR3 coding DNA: TGTGCCAGCAGCCGAACCCGCAGGGGTGAGCAGTTCTTC.

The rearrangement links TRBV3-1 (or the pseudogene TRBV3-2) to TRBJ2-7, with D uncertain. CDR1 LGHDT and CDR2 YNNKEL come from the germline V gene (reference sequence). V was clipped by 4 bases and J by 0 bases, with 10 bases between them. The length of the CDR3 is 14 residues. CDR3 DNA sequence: TGTGCCAGCAGCCCTGGGGATAGCTCCTACGAGCAGTACTTC. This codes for CASSPGDSSYEQYF.